The 13 T cell receptor beta chains given below trace back to one sample, sequenced in a study of CD8+CD57+ T cells in acquired aplastic anemia. The study profiled TCR beta VDJ and CDR3 using genomic DNA as template. From the reads, TCRdb called clonotypes with MiXCR, one entry per CDR3 protein. The sample contains hundreds of thousands of distinct CDR3 sequences, approximately 57% of which appear only once. Sequencing used sorted CD4+, CD8+, or CD8+CD57+ T cells (not recorded which) from PBMCs. Receptors originate from a human donor with severe aplastic anemia or a healthy control (not recorded which).

This clonotype was seen ten or more times. The V call is TRBV13, the J call TRBJ2-3; TRBD1 matches at 8 bases. The V gene's germline CDR1 is PRHDT and CDR2 FYEKMQ (reference sequence). The CDR3 is made up of 15 amino acids. Trimming took 4 bases from V and 3 from J; bases not matched to a gene: 6. The chain's CDR3 is CASSSRGLGTDTQYF. The CDR3, as DNA: TGTGCCAGCAGCTCCAGGGGGCTAGGTACAGATACGCAGTATTTT.

This clonotype was observed many times. The chain recombines TRBV20-1 with TRBJ2-2; TRBD1 agrees at 7 bases. After removal of 0 bases from V and 1 base from J, the junction contained 5 bases not matched to a gene. In germline, CDR1 is DFQATT, CDR2 SNEGSKA (reference sequence). CDR3 length: 16 residues. CDR3 DNA sequence: TGCAGTGCTAGAGATCTCGACAGGGAGAACACCGGGGAGCTGTTTTTT. Its protein product is CSARDLDRENTGELFF.

The chain joins TRBV5-1 to TRBJ2-3; D not resolved. This CDR3 contains 15 residues. V lost 0 bases, J lost 0 bases, and 8 bases lay in between. Per the germline V gene, CDR1 is SGHRS and CDR2 is YFSETQ. CDR3 in amino acids: CASSLEIPSTDTQYF. The CDR3 DNA reads as TGCGCCAGCAGCTTGGAAATACCTAGCACAGATACGCAGTATTTT.

CDR3 sequence (DNA): TGCAGTGCTAGAAAGGAGGGGAGGGCCTACGAGCAGTACTTC. Its translation is CSARKEGRAYEQYF. The chain links TRBV20-1 to TRBJ2-7; 7 bases agree with TRBD2. The germline V gene encodes CDR1 DFQATT and CDR2 SNEGSKA (reference sequence). The CDR3 extends over 14 amino acids. With V trimmed by 2 bases and J by 2 bases, 6 bases remained unmatched.

This clonotype was seen many times. This sequence joins TRBV5-1 and TRBJ2-7, with 7 nucleotides matching TRBD1. The J segment lost 4 bases and the V segment lost 7 bases, leaving 11 bases of the junction unmatched. This CDR3 contains 14 residues. Germline V lookup: CDR1 SGHRS, CDR2 YFSETQ. The CDR3 reads CASGEGADSYEQYF. CDR3 nucleotides: TGCGCCAGCGGAGAGGGGGCCGACTCTTACGAGCAGTACTTC.

V gene TRBV7-9 combines with J gene TRBJ2-7, with 10 bases that match TRBD2. Per the germline V gene, CDR1 is SEHNR and CDR2 is FQNEAQ (reference sequence). The CDR3 sequence is 15 residues long. Germline trimming cut 3 bases from V and 3 bases from J; bases unmatched to any gene: 5. The CDR3 coding sequence is TGTGCCAGCAGCTTCTCTAGCGGGAGTTTCTACGAGCAGTACTTC. Translated, it gives CASSFSSGSFYEQYF. Drawing the rest from reference TRBV7-9 and TRBJ2-7, the complete variable domain is DTGVSQNPRHKITKRGQNVTFRCDPISEHNRLYWYRQTLGQGPEFLTYFQNEAQLEKSRLLSDRFSAERPKGSFSTLEIQRTEQGDSAMYLCASSFSSGSFYEQYFGPGTRLTVT.

V and J are TRBV30 and TRBJ1-2; the D is unclear. The CDR3 is 15 residues long. The V end was cut by 0 bases, the J end by 2 bases, with 13 bases between. The germline V gene has CDR1 GTSNPN and CDR2 SVGIG (reference sequence). Here the CDR3 reads CAWSVPAGGNYGYTF. In DNA, the CDR3 is TGTGCCTGGAGTGTACCCGCCGGCGGAAACTATGGCTACACCTTC.

The gene calls are TRBV20-1 and TRBJ2-1, with a weak D call TRBD1 (6 bases). The CDR3 totals 10 residues. V was cut by 7 bases and J by 9 bases, with 10 bases left in between. CDR1 and CDR2 (germline): DFQATT, SNEGSKA (reference sequence). This CDR3 reads CSDRVGEQFF. In DNA form, the CDR3 reads TGCAGTGACAGGGTCGGTGAGCAGTTCTTC.

The CDR3 spells CASSRAWGGQGETQYF. CDR3 nucleotide sequence: TGTGCCAGTAGTAGAGCTTGGGGGGGCCAAGGAGAGACCCAGTACTTC. This chain uses TRBV19 with TRBJ2-5; D possibly corresponds to TRBD2 (7 bases). CDR3 length equals 16 residues. CDR1 and CDR2 from the germline V gene are LNHDA and SQIVND (reference sequence). Deletions cut 4 bases from V and 4 bases from J, with 19 bases between. Full variable domain (remainder filled in from reference TRBV19 and TRBJ2-5): DGGITQSPKYLFRKEGQNVTLSCEQNLNHDAMYWYRQDPGQGLRLIYYSQIVNDFQKGDIAEGYSVSREKKESFPLTVTSAQKNPTAFYLCASSRAWGGQGETQYFGPGTRLLVL.

The chain is built from TRBV7-9 and TRBJ2-7; D tentatively fits TRBD1 or TRBD2 (5 bases each). CDR1 and CDR2 from the germline V gene are SEHNR and FQNEAQ (reference sequence). Trimming removed 3 bases from V and 2 bases from J, with 11 bases in between. This CDR3 has 14 residues. The DNA of the CDR3 is TGTGCCAGCAGCTTCTCCGGGACCACCTACGAGCAGTACTTC. Amino acids: CASSFSGTTYEQYF.

This clonotype was seen ten or more times. The rearrangement uses TRBV19 and TRBJ1-2; D is possibly TRBD1 (6 bases). CDR1 and CDR2 from the germline V gene are LNHDA and SQIVND (reference sequence). The CDR3 has 16 residues. Between the trimmed V and J ends, which lost 3 bases and 2 bases, there was a span of 16 bases. The DNA of the CDR3 is TGTGCCAGTAGTATCTATCCCGACAGGATCAACTATGGCTACACCTTC. Translation: CASSIYPDRINYGYTF.

This chain joins TRBV19 and TRBJ2-7, with 9 bases that match TRBD1. The V and J ends lost 8 bases and 5 bases, in that order; junction bases with no gene match: 10. The CDR3 is 14 amino acids. Germline V gene sequence: CDR1 LNHDA, CDR2 SQIVND (reference sequence). The CDR3 DNA is TGTGCCAGTGAGGTCGGGACAGGGTTAAACGAGCAGTACTTC. Its translation: CASEVGTGLNEQYF.

This clonotype has a count of ten or more. The V call is TRBV11-2, the J call TRBJ2-5, with D perhaps matching TRBD1 (5 bases). The germline V gene encodes CDR1 SGHAT and CDR2 FQNNGV. V was clipped by 5 bases and J by 5 bases, with 24 bases between them. The CDR3 runs to 17 residues. The DNA of the CDR3 is TGTGCCAGCAGCCCCCCCGAACAGGACGGCACTCTGGAGACCCAGTACTTC. This codes for CASSPPEQDGTLETQYF.